This TCR beta chain originates from a study of PD-L1 blockade in urothelial cancer. Described time point: peripheral blood 6 weeks after treatment start. Produced via immunoSEQ multiplex PCR; TCRdb's table is partial and in-frame only. Of about 76,000 clones in the sample, 91% were seen once. Per germline, CDR1 MNHNY and CDR2 SVGAGI (reference sequence). The CDR3 spans 14 residues. V shed 5 bases, J shed 1 base, and the junction held 2 bases outside the gene matches. Sample: PBMCs, taken around atezolizumab (anti-PD-L1) treatment. This chain uses TRBV6-6 with TRBJ1-3, with TRBD1 identical over 7 bases. The clonotype comes from an elderly woman with urothelial cancer. CDR3 in amino acids: CASSVTGSGNTIYF. CDR3 sequence (DNA): TGTGCCAGCAGTGTGACAGGGTCTGGAAACACCATATATTTT.